The sequence of this TCR beta chain was determined in a study of graft-versus-host responses after intestinal transplantation. The method was immunoSEQ multiplex PCR; TCRdb's version includes in-frame clones alone and lacks a portion of them. The sample shows approximately 97,000 clones, 91% of them seen only once. To note about this clone: The antigen is undetermined.

The CDR3 covers 14 residues. V lost 7 bases to trimming and J lost 1 base; unmatched junction nucleotides: 7. The germline gives CDR1 MDHEN, CDR2 SYDVKM. The sample was unstimulated CD4+ T cells sorted from spleen or lymph node cells, taken before transplant. The receptor was isolated from a human donor who was the organ donor for an intestinal transplant. The gene calls are TRBV28 and TRBJ2-7; 7 bases agree with TRBD1. CDR3 nucleotide sequence: TGTGCCAGCAAATACCGACAGGGATCCTACGAGCAGTACTTC. The encoded protein is CASKYRQGSYEQYF. The full variable domain, rest sourced from reference TRBV28 and TRBJ2-7, is DVKVTQSSRYLVKRTGEKVFLECVQDMDHENMFWYRQDPGLGLRLIYFSYDVKMKEKGDIPEGYSVSREKKERFSLILESASTNQTSMYLCASKYRQGSYEQYFGPGTRLTVT.